One T cell receptor beta chain is described in this entry. The data were obtained in a study of shared clonotypes between healthy human individuals. Whole-study context: Samples came from two female and a few male donors aged 18 to 49.

This CDR3 is built from 15 residues. V lost 3 bases, J lost 5 bases, and 4 bases stayed unmatched. Germline lookup yields CDR1 SGDLS and CDR2 YYNGEE. The repertoire was sequenced with immunoSEQ multiplex PCR; TCRdb's copy has only in-frame clones and lacks some. The sample includes about 1.5 million clones, under 99% seen only once; the top ten take about 0.45%. Input material: naive CD4+ T cells sorted from blood. Subset: CD45RA+ positively selected. This receptor was obtained from a man aged 25-40 years in good health. The chain is built from TRBV9 and TRBJ2-1, with 11 bases matching TRBD2. CDR3 coding DNA: TGTGCCAGCAGCGCCCGACTAGCGGGAAACAATGAGCAGTTCTTC. Translated, it gives CASSARLAGNNEQFF.